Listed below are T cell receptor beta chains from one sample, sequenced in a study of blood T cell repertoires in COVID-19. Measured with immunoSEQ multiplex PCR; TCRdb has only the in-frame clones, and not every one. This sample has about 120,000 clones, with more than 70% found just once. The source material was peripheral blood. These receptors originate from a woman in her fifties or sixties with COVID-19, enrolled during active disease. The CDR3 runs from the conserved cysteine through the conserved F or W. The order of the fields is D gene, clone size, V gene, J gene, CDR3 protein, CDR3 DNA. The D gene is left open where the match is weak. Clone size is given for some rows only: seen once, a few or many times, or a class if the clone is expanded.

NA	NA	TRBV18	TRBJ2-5	CASSPRPRGAETQYF	TGTGCCAGCTCACCTAGGCCCAGGGGGGCAGAGACCCAGTACTTC
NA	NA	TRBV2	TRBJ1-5	CASIAGRNQPQHF	TGTGCCAGCATAGCAGGGAGGAATCAGCCCCAGCATTTT
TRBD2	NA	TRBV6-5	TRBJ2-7	CASKGGESSYEQYF	TGTGCCAGCAAGGGAGGGGAGAGCTCCTACGAGCAGTACTTC
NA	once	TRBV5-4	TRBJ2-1	CASSAQGSYNEQFF	TGTGCCAGCAGCGCCCAGGGCTCCTACAATGAGCAGTTCTTC
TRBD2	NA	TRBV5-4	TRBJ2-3	CASSSLRGGRTDTQYF	TGTGCCAGCAGCTCATTACGCGGGGGGAGGACAGATACGCAGTATTTT
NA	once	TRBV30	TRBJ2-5	CAWSVGATETQYF	TGTGCCTGGAGTGTAGGGGCTACGGAGACCCAGTACTTC
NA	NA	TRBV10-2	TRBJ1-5	CASSEGADSNQPQHF	TGCGCCAGCAGTGAGGGGGCGGATAGCAATCAGCCCCAGCATTTT
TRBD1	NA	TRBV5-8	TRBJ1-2	CASSLGRTGPSYGYTF	TGTGCCAGCAGCTTGGGTAGGACAGGGCCCTCCTATGGCTACACCTTC
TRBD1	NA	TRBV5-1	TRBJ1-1	CASSFNRGLNTEAFF	TGCGCCAGCAGCTTCAACAGGGGATTGAACACTGAAGCTTTCTTT
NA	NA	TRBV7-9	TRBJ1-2	CASSLGNSYGYTF	TGTGCCAGCAGCTTAGGGAACAGCTATGGCTACACCTTC
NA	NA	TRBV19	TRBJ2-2	CASSIDLASMGRVGTGELFF	TGTGCCAGTAGTATAGATTTGGCCTCCATGGGCAGGGTGGGCACCGGGGAGCTGTTTTTT